The T cell receptor (beta chain) under discussion was sequenced for a study of neurological immune-mediated disorders. The trim removed 4 bases at V and 0 bases at J, leaving 5 bases unmatched. The CDR3 length is 15 residues. The germline gives CDR1 SGHRS, CDR2 YFSETQ. Synthesis of cDNA used 5'RACE (with 10-nucleotide random UMIs). Via MiXCR, TCRdb re-called the 5' RACE reads, giving one row per CDR3 protein. The table lists 25,000 to 35,000 distinct CDR3 sequences, 9.5% to 15% of them singletons. In Maryland, USA, blood bank volunteers were the healthy controls. For the unsorted libraries, 2 million PBMCs stored at -80 C served as input. This clonotype was recorded at least ten times.

Input material: PBMCs. The V call is TRBV5-1, the J call TRBJ2-3, with 7 bases aligning to TRBD1. The source of this sequence is a man in his sixties in good health. The CDR3 sequence: CASSTGQPSTDTQYF. As DNA, the CDR3 is TGCGCCAGCAGCACGGGACAGCCAAGCACAGATACGCAGTATTTT.